The 20 T cell receptor beta chains presented below share a single source sample, sequenced in a study of glioma-infiltrating T cells. TCR alpha and beta CDR3 regions were amplified from RNA using iRepertoire nested multiplex PCR. TCRdb re-called the multiplex PCR reads through MiXCR, storing one row per CDR3 protein. Of 150,000 or so distinct CDR3 sequences listed, about 39% are singletons. The sequencing input was glioma tissue, nonneoplastic brain tissue, or PBMCs (not recorded which). These receptors were obtained from a human donor with low-grade glioma or glioblastoma, undergoing nonglioma brain surgery, or in good health (not recorded which).

A few counts support this clonotype. The chain is built from TRBV20-1 and TRBJ2-1; D call uncertain. There are 11 residues in the CDR3. The germline V and J ends were trimmed by 2 bases and 6 bases, with 5 bases remaining between them. CDR1 and CDR2 (germline): DFQATT, SNEGSKA (reference sequence). CDR3 loop: CSARLLNEQFF. For the CDR3, the DNA is TGCAGTGCTAGACTACTCAATGAGCAGTTCTTC.

This chain uses TRBV7-8 with TRBJ2-7; TRBD2 agrees at 7 bases. V shed 5 bases and J 5 bases; nucleotides not matched to a gene: 18. CDR3 length: 17 residues. Germline CDR1 SGHVS, CDR2 FQNEAQ. The DNA for the CDR3 is TGTGCCAGCAGCCCCACCCTGGGTGGCGGGGGATTCGACGAGCAGTACTTC. Its protein is CASSPTLGGGGFDEQYF.

There are a few counts of this clonotype. The chain couples TRBV10-3 to TRBJ1-6; 8 nucleotides line up with TRBD1. The CDR3 spans 14 residues. CDR1 and CDR2 (germline): ENHRY, SYGVKD. V trimming: 6 bases; J trimming: 8 bases; junction bases outside the gene matches: 6. CDR3 sequence reads: CAIRGDRGHSPLHF. In nucleotides, the CDR3 is TGTGCCATCAGGGGTGACAGGGGTCATTCACCCCTCCACTTT.

This clonotype appeared a few times. This sequence joins TRBV20-1 and TRBJ2-7; D is possibly TRBD2 (5 bases). The CDR3 length is 11 residues. Germline loops: CDR1 DFQATT, CDR2 SNEGSKA (reference sequence). V lost 5 bases to trimming and J lost 3 bases, with 8 bases between them. CDR3 protein: CSAGRDYEQYF. The CDR3 nucleotides read TGCAGTGCTGGCCGGGACTACGAGCAGTACTTC.

The genes are TRBV20-1 and TRBJ1-1; D not resolved. There are 13 residues in the CDR3. Per germline, CDR1 DFQATT and CDR2 SNEGSKA (reference sequence). V was pared by 3 bases and J by 3 bases, with 11 bases between. CDR3 protein: CSASLVGYTEAFF. CDR3 in DNA: TGCAGTGCTAGTTTAGTTGGTTACACTGAAGCTTTCTTT.

This sequence joins TRBV10-1 and TRBJ2-1; no clear D. The length of the CDR3 is 12 residues. Trimming took 7 bases from V and 2 from J, leaving 6 bases between them. CDR1 is WNHNN and CDR2 is SYGVQD in the germline V gene (reference sequence). The CDR3 bases are TGCGCCAGCATAGGCGCCTACAATGAGCAGTTCTTC. It yields the protein CASIGAYNEQFF.

The chain uses TRBV6-1 and TRBJ2-2; TRBD2 aligns across 15 bases. This CDR3 region has 17 residues. The V and J ends lost 5 bases and 4 bases, in that order; junction bases with no gene match: 5. From germline, CDR1 is MNHNS and CDR2 SASEGT. CDR3 loop: CASSPGLAGGGTGELFF. DNA of the CDR3: TGTGCCAGCAGTCCCGGACTAGCGGGAGGGGGCACCGGGGAGCTGTTTTTT.

The chain couples TRBV18 to TRBJ2-3; no clear D. Deletions cut 4 bases from V and 2 bases from J, with 10 bases between. Per the germline V gene, CDR1 is KGHSH and CDR2 is LQKENI. This CDR3 spans 14 amino acids. CDR3 sequence (DNA): TGTGCCAGCTCACTTGGCGCCGACACAGATACGCAGTATTTT. This codes for CASSLGADTDTQYF.

This clonotype was recorded a few times. This sequence joins TRBV7-9 and TRBJ1-3; D is ambiguous. The CDR3 runs to 13 residues. Germline lookup yields CDR1 SEHNR and CDR2 FQNEAQ (reference sequence). V lost 5 bases, J lost 4 bases, and 9 bases lay in between. The CDR3 nucleotides are TGTGCCAGCAGCCTCCTTACAGGAAACACCATATATTTT. Translated: CASSLLTGNTIYF.

On this clonotype: A single base separates this from a much larger clone, so it may be a read error. The CDR3 is CSATNTPGTQETQHF. The CDR3 DNA is TGCAGTGCTACCAACACACCCGGGACGCAAGAGACCCAGCACTTC. The rearrangement uses TRBV20-1 and TRBJ2-5, with D tentatively TRBD1 or TRBD2 (5 bases each). Germline V gives CDR1 DFQATT, CDR2 SNEGSKA (reference sequence). The CDR3 runs to 15 residues.

This sequence joins TRBV27 and TRBJ2-1; D could derive from TRBD1 or TRBD2 (5 bases each). With 7 bases removed from V and 4 bases from J, the gap between germline ends came to 23 bases. This CDR3 contains 17 residues. Germline V gene data show CDR1 as MNHEY and CDR2 as SMNVEV (reference sequence). The CDR3 protein is CASTSGEGRRGYNEQFF. The CDR3 DNA follows: TGTGCCAGCACTTCCGGTGAGGGGCGCCGAGGATACAATGAGCAGTTCTTC.

The rearrangement links TRBV28 to TRBJ1-1; D is unclear. V lost 6 bases and J lost 14, with 31 bases in between. CDR1 is MDHEN and CDR2 is SYDVKM in the germline V gene. The CDR3 covers 16 residues. In nucleotides, the CDR3 is TGTGCCAGCAGCTTAGTTGCGGGGAGCTCCTACAATGAGCAGTTCTTT. Translation: CASSLVAGSSYNEQFF.

The chain has TRBV7-2 and TRBJ1-1; 9 bases are shared with TRBD1. Germline assignment: CDR1 SGHTA and CDR2 FQGNSA. The CDR3 runs 14 residues. V dropped 5 bases and J dropped 11; count of bases not matched to a gene: 12. In nucleotides, the CDR3 is TGTGCCAGCAGCCTGGACAGGGGTCGATTTGGGGCTTTCTTT. Protein: CASSLDRGRFGAFF.

The gene calls are TRBV14 and TRBJ1-1; D is undetermined. V was trimmed by 0 bases and J by 4 bases, leaving 12 bases between them. The CDR3 runs 15 residues. Germline assignment: CDR1 SGHDN and CDR2 FVKESK. Here the CDR3 reads CASSQDWGVGTEAFF. In nucleotides, the CDR3 is TGTGCCAGCAGCCAAGATTGGGGTGTCGGCACTGAAGCTTTCTTT.

V is TRBV2 and J is TRBJ2-7; TRBD2 agrees at 13 bases. J gave up 5 bases and V 6 bases, and 13 bases lay outside the gene matches. This CDR3 region has 17 residues. The germline gives CDR1 SNHLY, CDR2 FYNNEI. The CDR3 DNA follows: TGTGCCAGCAGCGGACTAGCGGGGGCCGTGGTAGTAAACGAGCAGTACTTC. As protein: CASSGLAGAVVVNEQYF. Complete variable domain (other parts from reference TRBV2 and TRBJ2-7): EPEVTQTPSHQVTQMGQEVILRCVPISNHLYFYWYRQILGQKVEFLVSFYNNEISEKSEIFDDQFSVERPDGSNFTLKIRSTKLEDSAMYFCASSGLAGAVVVNEQYFGPGTRLTVT.

This clonotype has just a few counts. The V call is TRBV28, the J call TRBJ2-3, with D perhaps TRBD2 (5 bases). V was pared by 2 bases and J by 1 base, with 10 bases between. The CDR3 has 15 amino acids. The germline V gene encodes CDR1 MDHEN and CDR2 SYDVKM. The CDR3 reads CASSLNARGTDTQYF. The CDR3 bases are TGTGCCAGCAGTTTAAACGCGAGGGGCACAGATACGCAGTATTTT. The full variable domain, rest sourced from reference TRBV28 and TRBJ2-3, is DVKVTQSSRYLVKRTGEKVFLECVQDMDHENMFWYRQDPGLGLRLIYFSYDVKMKEKGDIPEGYSVSREKKERFSLILESASTNQTSMYLCASSLNARGTDTQYFGPGTRLTVL.

A word on this clonotype: Germline is not matched at one junction end, which may reflect a read error. The chain combines TRBV6-2 or TRBV6-3 with TRBJ1-5, with D unresolved. The CDR3 runs to 16 residues. The V gene's germline CDR1 is MNHEY and CDR2 SVGEGT. CDR3 bases: TGCGCCAGCAGTGAGTCACCTGTTAATAGCAATCAGCCCCAGCATTTT. This sequence encodes CASSESPVNSNQPQHF.

The gene calls are TRBV20-1 and TRBJ2-5, with 10 bases aligning to TRBD2. This CDR3 is built from 15 residues. Per the germline V gene, CDR1 is DFQATT and CDR2 is SNEGSKA (reference sequence). J gave up 3 bases and V 2 bases, and 6 bases lay outside the gene matches. CDR3: CSARILGLAEETQYF. The CDR3 nucleotides read TGCAGTGCTAGAATACTAGGACTAGCGGAAGAGACCCAGTACTTC.

The chain combines TRBV7-2 with TRBJ2-5; D gene unclear. CDR3 size: 13 residues. Germline loops: CDR1 SGHTA, CDR2 FQGNSA. V lost 6 bases and J 2 bases, leaving 10 bases between the germline ends. CDR3 protein: CASSHSCQETQYF. CDR3 bases: TGTGCCAGCAGTCACTCCTGTCAAGAGACCCAGTACTTC.

There are a few counts of this clonotype. The gene calls are TRBV27 and TRBJ1-2; TRBD1 might be the D (5 bases). Trimming cost V 1 base and J 6 bases, with 15 bases left between them. CDR3 length equals 15 residues. CDR1 and CDR2 from the germline V gene are MNHEY and SMNVEV (reference sequence). This CDR3 reads CASSLFGQSTHGYTF. CDR3 in DNA: TGTGCCAGCAGTTTATTTGGACAATCAACTCATGGCTACACCTTC.